The present TCR beta chain was sequenced within a study of Ad26.COV2.S vaccination and SARS-CoV-2 variants (dated by TCRdb to 2020 to 2023). Concerning the study at large: Donors in the vaccine arm were drawn from COV1001, a phase I-IIa trial of Ad26.COV2.S in healthy adults that was multicentre, randomized, double-blind and placebo-controlled. Ad26.COV2.S was administered intramuscularly at 5 x 10^10 or 1 x 10^11 viral particles, either as a single shot or as two shots given 56 days apart. Sequencing of the TCRbeta repertoire served to evaluate the specificity and breadth of SARS-CoV-2-reactive T cell receptors following Ad26.COV2.S vaccination. A total of some 30 samples were included in the TCR-sequenced set, comprising around 20 Ad26.COV2.S vaccine recipients, 5 placebo recipients and 8 SARS-CoV-2 convalescent individuals. Trial participants were randomized into five groups of five: low-dose or high-dose Ad26.COV2.S given once or twice, or placebo on both occasions. Throughout the experiments and outcome assessment, investigators stayed blinded to trial group allocation.

What this sample's treatment or condition label stands for: roughly 20 received Ad26.COV2.S at low or high dose, single or two shots; about 5 received placebo; per-sample allocation not given. Repertoires of vaccine and placebo recipients were sequenced from samples collected on day 63 after the first injection. Cohort 1b enrolled some 25 adults aged 18-55 years at a single site in Boston, USA, between 29 July and 7 August 2020. Ad26.COV2.S was a replication-incompetent adenovirus type 26 vector expressing a prefusion-stabilized SARS-CoV-2 spike protein from the original Wuhan strain. From cysteine to phenylalanine, the CDR3 is 14 amino acids long. The CDR3 DNA has 42 bases and is translated from base 1. Via the germline V gene, CDR1 is SGHVS and CDR2 FQNEAQ. Trimming costs V 5 bases and J 2 bases, and their ends lie 13 bases apart. Broader findings and caveats from the paper: Ad26.COV2.S recipients had higher spike-specific TCR breadth than placebo recipients (P = 0.0014). Vaccine and placebo recipients had comparable non-spike TCR breadth, which fits with the vaccine containing only spike. After vaccination, spike-specific CD8+ and CD4+ T cell responses were reported to show substantial breadth. The authors noted that total T cell responses may have been underestimated by the TCR breadth and depth analyses. The study lacked the statistical power to compare responses across vaccine doses or regimens.

To note about this clone: It has no known antigen specificity. No much larger clone exists at a distance of one base, and base qualities are not known.

The immunoSEQ Assay was used to sequence TCRbeta CDR3 regions. After extraction, genomic DNA underwent amplification by bias-controlled multiplex PCR, followed by high-throughput sequencing. The authors processed their data as follows. To quantify the absolute abundance of every unique TCRbeta CDR3 region, sequences were collapsed and filtered. T cell fraction was estimated by normalizing TCRbeta template counts to usable DNA, with usable DNA measured through amplification of reference genes found in all nucleated cells. Repertoire TCRs were annotated as SARS-CoV-2-specific by exact matching of V gene, CDR3 amino acid sequence and J gene to a known reactive TCR set. The reference SARS-CoV-2 TCR set was obtained from MIRA and was filtered for enrichment in COVID-19-positive ImmuneCODE repertoires, whereby public or cross-reactive TCRs were removed. Using the MIRA antigens, annotated TCRs were further analysed by specific ORF or by position within an ORF. Breadth was defined as annotated unique rearrangements over total unique productive rearrangements; depth was the summed frequency of those rearrangements. Group comparisons of TCR breadth used two-sided Wilcoxon rank-sum tests. TCRdb provides this immuneACCESS table in a form limited to in-frame rearrangements. Some clones are lacking; in checked studies, under half of them reflect an unresolved V gene, and why the rest are absent is not known. V, J and clone size are those of that table, while D and trimming were read from the DNA. This sample comprises over 400,000 clones, around 91% of them detected only once. Approximately 4.3% of the sample goes to the ten largest clones.

This specimen consisted of peripheral blood, obtained in a trial of Ad26.COV2.S vaccine versus placebo. This receptor was identified in a person between 18 and 65 years old who received the Ad26.COV2.S COVID-19 vaccine or a placebo. The chain employs TRBV7-8 and TRBJ2-7, with no D gene named confidently. CDR3 sequence: CASSPSRKTYEQYF. At the DNA level, the sequence is TGTGCCAGCAGCCCGAGTAGGAAAACCTACGAGCAGTACTTC.